A selection of T cell receptor beta chains follows, all from one sample in a study of blood T cells in healthy people across ages. TCRdb redid the calling of the 5' RACE reads with MiXCR, one entry per CDR3 protein. The table includes 650,000 to 700,000 distinct CDR3 sequences, about a third detected once. Specimen: blood. These receptors were collected from a woman aged 80 or over in good health. Both conserved end residues are part of each CDR3. A D gene is named only where the DNA matches it firmly. Part of the rows lack a size; the others show once, few, many or a class for expanded clones.

TRBV6-5	-	TRBJ2-1	many	TGTGCCAGCAGTTACTCTACCGGTTATGAGCAGTTCTTC	CASSYSTGYEQFF
TRBV19	-	TRBJ2-7	-	TGTGCCAGTAGTATCGGATCTAACTACGAGCAGTACTTC	CASSIGSNYEQYF
TRBV2	-	TRBJ2-7	many	TGTGCCAGCAGTGAAAGCGTAGGGCAGGGGGGGTCCTACGAGCAGTACTTC	CASSESVGQGGSYEQYF
TRBV5-1	-	TRBJ2-1	-	TGCGCCAGCAGCTTCGGGACGAGCCTTAATGAGAAGTTCTTC	CASSFGTSLNEKFF
TRBV12-3/TRBV12-4	-	TRBJ2-3	few	TGTGCCAGCGGGTGGACAGCCTCTAGCACAGATACGCAGTATTTT	CASGWTASSTDTQYF
TRBV6-1	-	TRBJ2-7	many	TGTGCCAGCAGTCCCCGGCGACAAATCCACGAGCAGTACTTC	CASSPRRQIHEQYF
TRBV20-1	TRBD1	TRBJ1-1	many	TGCAGTGCTGCCCGGGACAGGGGGCCCACTGAAGCTTTCTTT	CSAARDRGPTEAFF
TRBV5-5	-	TRBJ2-1	-	TGTGCCAGCAGCTTGGGGTGGGGTCCGGGCAATGAGCAGTTCTTC	CASSLGWGPGNEQFF
TRBV28	-	TRBJ2-3	once	TGTGCCAGCGGAACAGGGTGGGACACAGATACGCAGTATTTT	CASGTGWDTDTQYF
TRBV27	-	TRBJ1-2	many	TGTGCCAGCAGTTCCGCGATTGGTGGCTACACCTTC	CASSSAIGGYTF
TRBV5-1	-	TRBJ1-1	many	TGCGCCAGCAGCGTGCAGGGAGCTAACACTGAAGCTTTCTTT	CASSVQGANTEAFF
TRBV28	-	TRBJ1-2	-	TGTGCCAGCAGTTTCGGGAAGGCTAACTATGGCTACACCTTC	CASSFGKANYGYTF
TRBV10-3	TRBD1	TRBJ1-2	many	TGTGCCATCAGTGGGACAGGGGGTTCTAACTATGGCTACACCTTC	CAISGTGGSNYGYTF
TRBV29-1	-	TRBJ1-1	-	TGCAGCGTTGCCTATAAGACTGAAGCTTTCTTT	CSVAYKTEAFF
TRBV28	-	TRBJ2-5	-	TGTGCCAGCAGTTTGTCCAGGAGGGGGGAGACCCAGTACTTC	CASSLSRRGETQYF
TRBV7-9	TRBD1	TRBJ2-4	-	TGTGCCAGCAGCTCAAGGGACAGACGAGAAAACATTCAGTACTTC	CASSSRDRRENIQYF
TRBV20-1	-	TRBJ1-2	many	TGCGGACTGACAGACACTAACTATGGCTACACCTTC	CGLTDTNYGYTF
TRBV20-1	-	TRBJ1-6	many	TGCAGTGCTAGAGCCCCGGTCGGACCCCTCCACTTT	CSARAPVGPLHF
TRBV7-2	TRBD1	TRBJ1-1	-	TGTGCCAGCAGCTTAAGACAGGGGCGAAACACTGAAGCTTTCTTT	CASSLRQGRNTEAFF
TRBV29-1	-	TRBJ1-1	-	TGCAGCGTCGCCTCGGGTAGGGACACTGAAGCTTTCTTT	CSVASGRDTEAFF
TRBV11-2	TRBD2	TRBJ2-3	-	TGTGCCAGCAGCTTAGACCCGACTAGCGGGGCGTGGATTAACACAGATACGCAGTATTTT	CASSLDPTSGAWINTDTQYF
TRBV20-1	TRBD1	TRBJ2-5	-	TGCAGTGCTAGAGGCCCGCGGTCGGGACAGGTGTTGACCCAGTACTTC	CSARGPRSGQVLTQYF